This T cell receptor beta chain was identified in a study of identical twins. Template switching added a universal primer site; cDNA carried unique molecular identifiers. MiXCR was run by TCRdb on the 5' RACE reads, yielding one entry per CDR3 protein. Of 230,000 or so distinct CDR3 sequences detected, roughly 8% appear once; the ten largest clones hold 3%. There are 13 residues in the CDR3. The V end lost 3 bases, the J end lost 3 bases, and 12 bases lay between the germline ends. Germline V CDR1 and CDR2: DFQATT, SNEGSKA (reference sequence). In addition, the sample was reused for a study of yellow fever vaccine responses in identical twins.

Sequencing input: CD8+ T cells sorted from blood. The source of this sequence is a woman aged 18-29 years in good health. V is TRBV20-1 and J is TRBJ2-7; TRBD2 is a possible D gene (6 bases). The CDR3 region has the DNA TGCAGTGCTAGGTCTACGGGGGTCTACGAGCAGTACTTC. Its protein product is CSARSTGVYEQYF.